A single TCR beta chain is shown here with its context. The record originates from a study of T cells after yellow fever vaccination. TCRdb re-called the 5' RACE reads through MiXCR, storing one row per CDR3 protein. This table holds hundreds of thousands of distinct CDR3 sequences, about 8.7% found once. The sample consisted of PBMCs, taken on the day of the first yellow fever vaccination. The clonotype originates from a man younger than 35 who received the YFV17D yellow fever vaccine.

CDR3 loop: CASSETGPLSGANVLTF. DNA for the CDR3: TGTGCCAGCAGTGAGACAGGGCCCCTCTCTGGGGCCAACGTCCTGACTTTC. The chain combines TRBV6-2 or TRBV6-3 with TRBJ2-6, with 7 bases matching TRBD1. CDR3 length equals 17 residues. CDR1 is MNHEY, CDR2 SVGEGT, per germline. J lost 0 bases, V lost 5 bases, and 7 bases had no gene match.